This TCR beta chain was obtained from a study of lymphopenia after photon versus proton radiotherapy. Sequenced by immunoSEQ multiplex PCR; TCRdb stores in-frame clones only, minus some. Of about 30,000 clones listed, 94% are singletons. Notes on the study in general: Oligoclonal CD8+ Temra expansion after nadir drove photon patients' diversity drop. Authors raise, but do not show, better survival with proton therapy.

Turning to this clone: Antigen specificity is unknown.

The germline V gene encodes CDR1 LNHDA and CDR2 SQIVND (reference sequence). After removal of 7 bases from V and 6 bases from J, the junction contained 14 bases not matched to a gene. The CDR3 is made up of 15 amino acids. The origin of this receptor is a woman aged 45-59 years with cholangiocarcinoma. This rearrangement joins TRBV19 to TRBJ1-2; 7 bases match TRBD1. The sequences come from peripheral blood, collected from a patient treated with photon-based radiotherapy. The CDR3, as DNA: TGTGCCAGTATCCCATACCGGGACAGTTTTAATGGCTACACCTTC. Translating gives CASIPYRDSFNGYTF.